This T cell receptor (beta chain) was sequenced in a study of cytomegalovirus exposure and HLA in healthy donors. Points on this clone: Its specificity is not known.

This CDR3 has 16 residues. Deletions cut 1 base from V and 5 bases from J, with 17 bases between. The germline V gene has CDR1 LGHNA and CDR2 YNFKEQ. Study-level findings and limits: As a later analysis showed, several of the most significant clusters appeared to be linked to common viral pathogens.

PCR amplification relied on 60 Vbeta primers (plus 13 Jbeta primers). TCRdb's table, derived via immunoSEQ multiplex PCR, lists solely in-frame clones and lacks some. The sample yields hundreds of thousands of clones, approximately 80% seen once. The chain employs TRBV4-2 and TRBJ2-5, with a tentative D call TRBD1 (6 bases). The TCR originated in a boy aged 2 to 10 in good health and CMV-seronegative. The sample taken for sequencing was PBMCs. CDR3 DNA sequence: TGTGCCAGCAGCCAAGTCCCCGACAGGTCTGGGGAGACCCAGTACTTC. Translated: CASSQVPDRSGETQYF.